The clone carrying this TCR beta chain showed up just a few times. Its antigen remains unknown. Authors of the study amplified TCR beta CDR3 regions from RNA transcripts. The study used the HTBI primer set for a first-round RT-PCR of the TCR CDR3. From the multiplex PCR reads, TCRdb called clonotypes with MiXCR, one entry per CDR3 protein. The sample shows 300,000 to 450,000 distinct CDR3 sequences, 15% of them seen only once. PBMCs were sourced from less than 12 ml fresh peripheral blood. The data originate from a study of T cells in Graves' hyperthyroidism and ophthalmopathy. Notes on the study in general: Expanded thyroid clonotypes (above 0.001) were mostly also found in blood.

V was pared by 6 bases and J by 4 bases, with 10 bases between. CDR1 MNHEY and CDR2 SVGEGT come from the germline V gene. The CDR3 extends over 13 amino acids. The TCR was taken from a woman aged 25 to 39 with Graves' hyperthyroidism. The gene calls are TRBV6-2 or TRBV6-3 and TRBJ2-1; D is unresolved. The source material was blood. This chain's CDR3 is CASSSGRYNEQFF. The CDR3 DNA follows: TGTGCCAGCAGCTCCGGACGGTACAATGAGCAGTTCTTC.